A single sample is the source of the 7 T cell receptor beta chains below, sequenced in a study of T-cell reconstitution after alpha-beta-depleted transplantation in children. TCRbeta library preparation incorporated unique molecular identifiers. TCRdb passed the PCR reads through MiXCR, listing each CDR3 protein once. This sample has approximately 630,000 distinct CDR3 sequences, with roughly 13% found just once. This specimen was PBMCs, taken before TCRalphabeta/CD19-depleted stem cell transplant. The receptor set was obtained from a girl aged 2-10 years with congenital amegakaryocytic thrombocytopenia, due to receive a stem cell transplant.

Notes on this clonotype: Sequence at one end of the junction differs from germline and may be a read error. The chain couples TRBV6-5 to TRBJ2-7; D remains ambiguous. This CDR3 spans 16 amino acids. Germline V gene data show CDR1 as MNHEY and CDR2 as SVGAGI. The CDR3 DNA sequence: TGTGCCAGCAGTTATCGTGGCGCATCACAAACCTACAAGCAGTACTTC. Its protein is CASSYRGASQTYKQYF.

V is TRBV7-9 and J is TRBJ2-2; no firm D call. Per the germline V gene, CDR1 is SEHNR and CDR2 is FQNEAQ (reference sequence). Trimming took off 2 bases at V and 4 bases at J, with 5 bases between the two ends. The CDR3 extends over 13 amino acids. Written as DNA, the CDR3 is TGTGCCAGCAGCTTACAGGCCACCGGGGAGCTGTTTTTT. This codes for CASSLQATGELFF.

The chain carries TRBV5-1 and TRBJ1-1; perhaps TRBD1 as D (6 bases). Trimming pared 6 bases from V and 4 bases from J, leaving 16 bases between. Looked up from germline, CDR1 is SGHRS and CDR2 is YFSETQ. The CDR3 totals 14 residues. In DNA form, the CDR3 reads TGCGCCAGCACCCAGGACAGCGGGGTCACTGAAGCTTTCTTT. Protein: CASTQDSGVTEAFF. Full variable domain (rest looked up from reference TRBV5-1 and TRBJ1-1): KAGVTQTPRYLIKTRGQQVTLSCSPISGHRSVSWYQQTPGQGLQFLFEYFSETQRNKGNFPGRFSGRQFSNSRSEMNVSTLELGDSALYLCASTQDSGVTEAFFGQGTRLTVV.

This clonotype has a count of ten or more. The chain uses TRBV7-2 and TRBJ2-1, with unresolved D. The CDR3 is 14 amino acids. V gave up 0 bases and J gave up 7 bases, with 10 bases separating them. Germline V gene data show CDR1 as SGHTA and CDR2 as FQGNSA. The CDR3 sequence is CASSLARSENEQFF. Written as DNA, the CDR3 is TGTGCCAGCAGCTTAGCGCGGAGTGAGAATGAGCAGTTCTTC. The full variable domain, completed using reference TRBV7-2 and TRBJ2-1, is GAGVSQSPSNKVTEKGKDVELRCDPISGHTALYWYRQSLGQGLEFLIYFQGNSAPDKSGLPSDRFSAERTGGSVSTLTIQRTQQEDSAVYLCASSLARSENEQFFGPGTRLTVL.

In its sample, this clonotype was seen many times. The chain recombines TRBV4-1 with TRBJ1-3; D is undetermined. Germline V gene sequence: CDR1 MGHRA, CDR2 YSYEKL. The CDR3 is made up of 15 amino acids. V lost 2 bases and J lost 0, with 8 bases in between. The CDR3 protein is CASSQRRHSGNTIYF. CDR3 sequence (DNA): TGCGCCAGCAGCCAACGGCGGCACTCTGGAAACACCATATATTTT.

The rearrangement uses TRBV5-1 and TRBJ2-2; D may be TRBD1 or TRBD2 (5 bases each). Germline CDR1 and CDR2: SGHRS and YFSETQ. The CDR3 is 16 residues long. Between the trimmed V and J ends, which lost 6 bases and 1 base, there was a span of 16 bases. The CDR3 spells CASTYLPGQNTGELFF. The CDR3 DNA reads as TGCGCCAGCACCTACCTGCCGGGGCAGAACACCGGGGAGCTGTTTTTT.

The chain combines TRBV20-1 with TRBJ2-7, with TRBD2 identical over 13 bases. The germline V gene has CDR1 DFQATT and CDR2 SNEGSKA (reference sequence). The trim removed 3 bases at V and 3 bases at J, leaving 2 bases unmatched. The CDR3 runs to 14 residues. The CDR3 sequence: CSARGLAGFYEQYF. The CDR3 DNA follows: TGCAGTGCTAGGGGACTAGCGGGATTCTACGAGCAGTACTTC.